This T cell receptor beta chain stems from a study of T cell repertoires in aging, cancer and after chemotherapy. For the study at large: Clear clonal overlap appeared across healthy donor samples taken over several months to years.

V shed 7 bases and J 10 bases; nucleotides not matched to a gene: 13. Germline V gene data show CDR1 as LNHDA and CDR2 as SQIVND (reference sequence). This CDR3 contains 15 residues. TCR beta rearrangements were amplified from peripheral blood genomic DNA. This clonotype came up a few times. Multiplex touch-down PCR with TRB-A/B primers amplified rearranged V-D-J TRB sequences. TCRdb called the multiplex PCR reads again in MiXCR, with one record for every CDR3 protein. The data contain about 9,400 distinct CDR3 sequences, 35% to 50% of them seen just once; the ten biggest clones take up roughly 3.5%. Sequencing was performed on blood. V and J are TRBV19 and TRBJ1-6; the match to TRBD1 covers 7 bases. This TCR derives from a human donor in good health. The DNA for the CDR3 is TGTGCCAGTACAGGACAGGTGGGCGTAAGATCACCCCTCCACTTT. The encoded protein is CASTGQVGVRSPLHF.